Given below is one T cell receptor beta chain in context. Its antigen is still unknown. This entry comes from a study of T cell responses to AZD1222 COVID-19 vaccine. The V end was cut by 1 base, the J end by 5 bases, with 8 bases between. In germline, CDR1 is KGHSH, CDR2 LQKENI. The CDR3 is 13 residues long. Profiling relied on immunoSEQ multiplex PCR, and the TCRdb table lists in-frame clones only, not all of them. The sample holds some 150,000 clones, around 89% seen once. Study-level points and caveats: Baseline seropositivity occurred in only a handful of AZD1222 recipients.

The sample here was peripheral blood, taken 28 days after the second dose of the MenACWY control vaccine. This receptor was taken from an adult who received the MenACWY meningococcal vaccine as a control. The gene calls are TRBV18 and TRBJ2-5; D is undetermined. This CDR3 reads CASSPLVEETQYF. The CDR3 DNA follows: TGTGCCAGCTCACCACTCGTCGAGGAGACCCAGTACTTC.